The 5 T cell receptor beta chains below were found in one sample sequenced in a study of Graves' ophthalmopathy and Graves' hyperthyroidism. Amplified material comprised TCR beta CDR3 regions derived from RNA transcripts. First-round RT-PCR used HTBI primers; second-round multiplex PCR followed. From the multiplex PCR reads, TCRdb called clonotypes with MiXCR, one entry per CDR3 protein. Seen here are 560,000 or so distinct CDR3 sequences, roughly 40% observed once, and the top ten hold about 4.2%. Sequencing input: peripheral blood or thyroid tissue (not recorded which). The receptors shown here come from an adult man with Graves' hyperthyroidism.

This clonotype has a count of ten or more. This chain joins TRBV6-1 and TRBJ2-7; D unresolved. The V end lost 4 bases, the J end lost 0 bases, and 10 bases lay between the germline ends. The CDR3 extends over 14 amino acids. Looked up from germline, CDR1 is MNHNS and CDR2 is SASEGT. CDR3 bases: TGTGCCAGCAGTGCCACAAAGAGCTCCTACGAGCAGTACTTC. Its translation: CASSATKSSYEQYF.

About this clonotype: A much bigger clone sits one base away, suggesting this may be a read error. This chain joins TRBV7-2 and TRBJ1-1; no reliable D call. This CDR3 has 13 amino acids. Looked up from germline, CDR1 is SGHTA and CDR2 is FQGNSA. The CDR3 DNA reads as TGTGGCAGCAGCTTTGCTCCAAACACTGAAGCTTTCTTT. Protein product: CGSSFAPNTEAFF.

V and J are TRBV12-3 or TRBV12-4 and TRBJ2-2, with TRBD1 matching over 7 bases. The V segment lost 5 bases and the J segment 0 bases; nucleotides outside the gene matches: 6. The CDR3 is 16 amino acids. In DNA, the CDR3 is TGTGCCAGCAGTATAGGGGACAGATCGAACACCGGGGAGCTGTTTTTT. The encoded protein is CASSIGDRSNTGELFF.

This clonotype was observed at least ten times. J is TRBJ1-2 and V is TRBV7-9; TRBD1 matches at 8 bases. Germline CDR1 SEHNR, CDR2 FQNEAQ (reference sequence). The CDR3 covers 13 residues. J lost 4 bases, V lost 5 bases, and 3 bases had no gene match. In DNA, the CDR3 is TGTGCCAGCAGCGCGGGACAGGTCTATGGCTACACCTTC. The encoded protein is CASSAGQVYGYTF.

This clonotype occurred many times. The CDR3 here is CASRYGQGNTEAFF. In nucleotides, the CDR3 is TGTGCCAGCAGGTACGGACAGGGGAACACTGAAGCTTTCTTT. The chain has TRBV6-5 and TRBJ1-1, with 8 positions matching TRBD1. The CDR3 runs to 14 residues. The junction had 4 bases not matched to a gene; V was cut back by 6 bases and J by 1 base. Germline loops: CDR1 MNHEY, CDR2 SVGAGI.